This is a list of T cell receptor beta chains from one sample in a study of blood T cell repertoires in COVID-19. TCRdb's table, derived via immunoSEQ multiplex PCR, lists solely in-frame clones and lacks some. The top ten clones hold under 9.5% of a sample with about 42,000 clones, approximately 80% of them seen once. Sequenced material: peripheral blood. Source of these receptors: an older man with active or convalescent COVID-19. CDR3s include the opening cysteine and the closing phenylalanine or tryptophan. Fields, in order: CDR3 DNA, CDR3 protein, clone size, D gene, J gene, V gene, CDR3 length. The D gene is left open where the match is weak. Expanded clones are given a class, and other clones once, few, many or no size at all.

cdr3_nt: TGTGCCAGCAGCCAGACTTCCGGGACTGAAGCTTTCTTT; cdr3_aa: CASSQTSGTEAFF; clone_size: .; d_call: .; j_call: TRBJ1-1; v_call: TRBV14; cdr3_length: 13
cdr3_nt: TGTGCCAGCTCACCACGGACTACTATCCAAGAGACCCAGTACTTC; cdr3_aa: CASSPRTTIQETQYF; clone_size: .; d_call: .; j_call: TRBJ2-5; v_call: TRBV18; cdr3_length: 15
cdr3_nt: TGTGCCAGCAGTTACTCCGCAGGGTCCGGGTCCTACGAGCAGTACTTC; cdr3_aa: CASSYSAGSGSYEQYF; clone_size: .; d_call: .; j_call: TRBJ2-7; v_call: TRBV6-2/TRBV6-3; cdr3_length: 16
cdr3_nt: TGCGCCAGCAGCTTTAGCGGGGGGAGGTACGAGCAGTACTTC; cdr3_aa: CASSFSGGRYEQYF; clone_size: .; d_call: TRBD2; j_call: TRBJ2-7; v_call: TRBV5-1; cdr3_length: 14
cdr3_nt: TGTGCCAGCAAGGGGCAGGGTTCTTTATATACAGATACGCAGTATTTT; cdr3_aa: CASKGQGSLYTDTQYF; clone_size: .; d_call: .; j_call: TRBJ2-3; v_call: TRBV28; cdr3_length: 16
cdr3_nt: TGTGCCAGCATCGCGGGGACCGAAGCTTTCTTT; cdr3_aa: CASIAGTEAFF; clone_size: .; d_call: .; j_call: TRBJ1-1; v_call: TRBV28; cdr3_length: 11
cdr3_nt: TGTGCCAGCAGCTCCGGGAGCAACAACTACGAGCAGTACTTC; cdr3_aa: CASSSGSNNYEQYF; clone_size: .; d_call: .; j_call: TRBJ2-7; v_call: TRBV5-5; cdr3_length: 14
cdr3_nt: TGTGCCAGCAGCTTGCCGGGGGGCCGACCAGATACGCAGTATTTT; cdr3_aa: CASSLPGGRPDTQYF; clone_size: .; d_call: .; j_call: TRBJ2-3; v_call: TRBV5-5; cdr3_length: 15
cdr3_nt: TGTGCCAGCAGCTTAGGTTCCGGGGGAATATATGAGCAGTTCTTC; cdr3_aa: CASSLGSGGIYEQFF; clone_size: .; d_call: .; j_call: TRBJ2-1; v_call: TRBV7-3; cdr3_length: 15
cdr3_nt: TGTGCCAGCAGCTTGGGAGGCAGGGCTAACTATGGCTACACCTTC; cdr3_aa: CASSLGGRANYGYTF; clone_size: .; d_call: .; j_call: TRBJ1-2; v_call: TRBV5-4; cdr3_length: 15
cdr3_nt: TGTGCCAGCAGCTTTAGCGGGGGTCCCAATGAGCAGTTCTTC; cdr3_aa: CASSFSGGPNEQFF; clone_size: .; d_call: TRBD2; j_call: TRBJ2-1; v_call: TRBV2; cdr3_length: 14
cdr3_nt: TGTGCCAGCAGTCAACAGGGGGCGCTGGATTCACCCCTCCACTTT; cdr3_aa: CASSQQGALDSPLHF; clone_size: .; d_call: TRBD1; j_call: TRBJ1-6; v_call: TRBV6-6; cdr3_length: 15
cdr3_nt: TGTGCCAGCAGCTCCCTGCGGGGCCAAGAGACCCAGTACTTC; cdr3_aa: CASSSLRGQETQYF; clone_size: .; d_call: .; j_call: TRBJ2-5; v_call: TRBV27; cdr3_length: 14
cdr3_nt: TGTGCCAGCAGTTACAATGGACAGGGTAACTATGGCTACACCTTC; cdr3_aa: CASSYNGQGNYGYTF; clone_size: .; d_call: TRBD1; j_call: TRBJ1-2; v_call: TRBV6-5; cdr3_length: 15
cdr3_nt: TGTGCCAGCAGCCCGGGACAGGGTCATAATGAGCAGTTCTTC; cdr3_aa: CASSPGQGHNEQFF; clone_size: .; d_call: TRBD1; j_call: TRBJ2-1; v_call: TRBV3-1/TRBV3-2; cdr3_length: 14
cdr3_nt: TGCAGCGCAAGACCGGGACAGAACTATGGCTACACCTTC; cdr3_aa: CSARPGQNYGYTF; clone_size: .; d_call: TRBD1; j_call: TRBJ1-2; v_call: TRBV29-1; cdr3_length: 13
cdr3_nt: TGCGCCAGCAGCCAAAACCCAGGACTAGTTGAGACCCAGTACTTC; cdr3_aa: CASSQNPGLVETQYF; clone_size: .; d_call: TRBD2; j_call: TRBJ2-5; v_call: TRBV4-1; cdr3_length: 15
cdr3_nt: TGTGCCAGCAGCCCCGGACAGGGACTAACCACAGATACGCAGTATTTT; cdr3_aa: CASSPGQGLTTDTQYF; clone_size: .; d_call: .; j_call: TRBJ2-3; v_call: TRBV7-9; cdr3_length: 16
cdr3_nt: TGTGCCAGCAGCCAAGAAGTCCTAGCCCACGAGCAGTACTTC; cdr3_aa: CASSQEVLAHEQYF; clone_size: .; d_call: .; j_call: TRBJ2-7; v_call: TRBV4-2; cdr3_length: 14
cdr3_nt: TGCAGCGTTGAGTCACAGGATGTCTCTAGGGGCTACACCTTC; cdr3_aa: CSVESQDVSRGYTF; clone_size: few; d_call: .; j_call: TRBJ1-2; v_call: TRBV29-1; cdr3_length: 14
cdr3_nt: TGCGCCAGCAGCCAAGCGACAGTAGGCACCATATATTTT; cdr3_aa: CASSQATVGTIYF; clone_size: .; d_call: .; j_call: TRBJ1-3; v_call: TRBV4-1; cdr3_length: 13
cdr3_nt: TGTGCCAGCAGTGCTTCAGGGATCTATGGCTACACCTTC; cdr3_aa: CASSASGIYGYTF; clone_size: .; d_call: .; j_call: TRBJ1-2; v_call: TRBV28; cdr3_length: 13
cdr3_nt: TGTGCCAGCAGCGTAACAACCGGGACAGGGGGAGACACCATATATTTT; cdr3_aa: CASSVTTGTGGDTIYF; clone_size: .; d_call: TRBD1; j_call: TRBJ1-3; v_call: TRBV9; cdr3_length: 16
cdr3_nt: TGTGCCAGCGGGGGGGGTAGTAGCTATGGCTACACCTTC; cdr3_aa: CASGGGSSYGYTF; clone_size: .; d_call: .; j_call: TRBJ1-2; v_call: TRBV6-5; cdr3_length: 13
cdr3_nt: TGTGCCAGCAGTCTCTTCGCCTACAATGAGCAGTTCTTC; cdr3_aa: CASSLFAYNEQFF; clone_size: .; d_call: .; j_call: TRBJ2-1; v_call: TRBV28; cdr3_length: 13
cdr3_nt: TGTGCCAGCGCGAACACAGATACGCAGTATTTT; cdr3_aa: CASANTDTQYF; clone_size: .; d_call: .; j_call: TRBJ2-3; v_call: TRBV2; cdr3_length: 11
cdr3_nt: TGTGCCAGCAGTGACGGACTAGCGGGGACCACAGATACGCAGTATTTT; cdr3_aa: CASSDGLAGTTDTQYF; clone_size: .; d_call: TRBD2; j_call: TRBJ2-3; v_call: TRBV2; cdr3_length: 16
cdr3_nt: TGTGCCAGTAGTATGACAGCAACTAATGAAAAACTGTTTTTT; cdr3_aa: CASSMTATNEKLFF; clone_size: few; d_call: .; j_call: TRBJ1-4; v_call: TRBV19; cdr3_length: 14
cdr3_nt: TGTGCCAGCAGCCAAGCTTTTCAGCCCCAGCATTTT; cdr3_aa: CASSQAFQPQHF; clone_size: .; d_call: .; j_call: TRBJ1-5; v_call: TRBV3-1/TRBV3-2; cdr3_length: 12
cdr3_nt: TGTGCCACCAACAGAGGGACTAGTGCTCCAGATACGCAGTATTTT; cdr3_aa: CATNRGTSAPDTQYF; clone_size: .; d_call: TRBD2; j_call: TRBJ2-3; v_call: TRBV2; cdr3_length: 15
cdr3_nt: TGTGCCAGCAGCGGCGGGACAGGGGGCGAGCAGTTCTTC; cdr3_aa: CASSGGTGGEQFF; clone_size: .; d_call: TRBD1; j_call: TRBJ2-1; v_call: TRBV7-2; cdr3_length: 13
cdr3_nt: TGTGCCAGCAACCGAGTGTCTAATGGCTACACCTTC; cdr3_aa: CASNRVSNGYTF; clone_size: medium-sized; d_call: .; j_call: TRBJ1-2; v_call: TRBV2; cdr3_length: 12
cdr3_nt: TGTGCCAGCAGTTCCAGCTCCTACGAGCAGTACTTC; cdr3_aa: CASSSSSYEQYF; clone_size: .; d_call: .; j_call: TRBJ2-7; v_call: TRBV3-1/TRBV3-2; cdr3_length: 12
cdr3_nt: TGTGCCAGCAGTGTCGGGGATTTCGATACGCAGTATTTT; cdr3_aa: CASSVGDFDTQYF; clone_size: .; d_call: .; j_call: TRBJ2-3; v_call: TRBV2; cdr3_length: 13
cdr3_nt: TGTGCCAGCAGTGAAGCGCCGGCGGGGGCCCAGTACTTC; cdr3_aa: CASSEAPAGAQYF; clone_size: .; d_call: TRBD2; j_call: TRBJ2-5; v_call: TRBV2; cdr3_length: 13
cdr3_nt: TGTGCCAGCAGCTCTGACAGGGGATACACCGGGGAGCTGTTTTTT; cdr3_aa: CASSSDRGYTGELFF; clone_size: medium-sized; d_call: TRBD1; j_call: TRBJ2-2; v_call: TRBV7-9; cdr3_length: 15
cdr3_nt: TGTGCCAGCACTGACAGACCTAGATACGAGCAGTACTTC; cdr3_aa: CASTDRPRYEQYF; clone_size: .; d_call: .; j_call: TRBJ2-7; v_call: TRBV28; cdr3_length: 13